This TCR beta chain came from a study of blood T cell repertoires in COVID-19. This clone was detected only once. CDR3 length equals 15 residues. V lost 5 bases and J lost 8, with 20 bases in between. Germline V gives CDR1 SGHTA, CDR2 FQGNSA. The authors' processing: Amplification from reference gene primers served as the basis for estimated nucleated cell counts. The data were produced by immunoSEQ multiplex PCR, yet TCRdb's version contains in-frame clones alone and is incomplete. Clonal size and the V and J genes are those of that table, whereas D and trimming came from the DNA. The table has 190,000 or so clones, about 85% seen once.

The TCR originated in a woman over 75 with acute or convalescent COVID-19. Sequenced material: peripheral blood. The V gene is TRBV7-2, the J gene TRBJ2-3; D is possibly TRBD1 (6 bases). The CDR3 protein is CASSPSGTPAATQYF. The CDR3 coding sequence is TGTGCCAGCAGCCCTTCCGGGACACCCGCTGCTACGCAGTATTTT.